This TCR beta chain was recorded in a study of tumor-infiltrating lymphocytes in primary liver carcinoma. On the study more broadly: The patient group consisted of men and women aged 30 to 69 years.

TCR beta cDNA was prepared out of about 510 ng total RNA by means of a constant-region primer. Libraries for TCR beta were built through three nested multiplex PCR rounds, which together made up a slightly modified ARM-PCR procedure. With TRBV1-TRBV30 forward primers and a C-beta reverse primer, the first two PCR rounds were run for roughly 9 cycles each. TCRdb reanalysed the multiplex PCR reads using MiXCR and keeps one entry per CDR3 protein. The sample lists about 190,000 distinct CDR3 sequences, around 81% occurring once. Bulk tissue was left unsorted, and RNA and DNA were co-extracted from 20-30 mg of it. As regards this clonotype: Its antigen is undetermined. The germline gene is not matched at one end of the junction; a read error may be the cause.

Findings and limits, study-wide: The study found a significantly higher top-250-clone fraction in tumors than in blood (p = 0.039). Tumor-adjacent and tumor-blood pairs showed less overlap than tumor region pairs.

Germline V gene data show CDR1 as SQVTM and CDR2 as ANQGSEA. The CDR3 has 14 amino acids. This TCR was recovered from a man aged 40-49 years with primary liver carcinoma and hepatitis B virus infection. The genes are TRBV29-1 and TRBJ2-1, with D uncertain. Sequencing was carried out using tumor tissue from primary liver carcinoma. The CDR3 sequence: CSVQAGNSYNEHIF. CDR3 coding DNA: TGCAGCGTCCAAGCAGGAAACTCCTACAATGAGCATATCTTC.